What follows are 13 T cell receptor beta chains derived from one specimen sequenced in a study of shared clonotypes between healthy human individuals. Sequencing was performed with immunoSEQ multiplex PCR; in TCRdb, only in-frame clones are kept and a portion is missing. Among some 1,900,000 clones listed, less than 95% were seen once. CD8 cells classed as naive were CD45RO-negative and positively selected for CCR7, excluding terminally differentiated effector memory CD45RA+ cells. The sequenced sample was naive CD8+ T cells sorted from blood. Receptors originate from a young man in good health.

Turning to this clone: In the same sample, other DNA sequences code for this CDR3. The chain is built from TRBV29-1 and TRBJ1-2, with D uncertain. CDR3 length: 8 amino acids. CDR1 SQVTM and CDR2 ANQGSEA come from the germline V gene. Trimming stripped 3 bases from V and 7 bases from J, with 0 bases between. The CDR3 DNA reads as TGCAGCGTTGATGGCTACACCTTC. It translates to CSVDGYTF.

This clone has only one observation. The same CDR3 also results from other DNA sequences found in this sample. The V and J genes are TRBV5-4 and TRBJ2-5; 7 bases are shared with TRBD1. Germline CDR1 is SGHNT and CDR2 is YYREEE (reference sequence). The CDR3 has 13 residues. V was pared by 2 bases and J by 4 bases, with 2 bases of the junction left unmatched. The CDR3, as DNA: TGTGCCAGCAGCTTAGGGGGCGCAGAGACCCAGTACTTC. Translating it yields CASSLGGAETQYF.

This chain uses TRBV29-1 with TRBJ2-5, with D possibly being TRBD1 or TRBD2 (6 bases each). The germline V and J ends were trimmed by 1 base and 4 bases, with 19 bases remaining between them. CDR1 and CDR2 from the germline V gene are SQVTM and ANQGSEA. There are 16 residues in the CDR3. DNA of the CDR3: TGCAGCGTTGAAGCTGTACAGGGACTCTATTTAGAGACCCAGTACTTC. This sequence encodes CSVEAVQGLYLETQYF.

V is TRBV11-2 and J is TRBJ2-1; either TRBD1 or TRBD2 may fit D (6 bases each). From germline, CDR1 is SGHAT and CDR2 FQNNGV. The CDR3 totals 15 residues. Trimming removed 1 base at V and 3 bases at J, with 10 bases between. CDR3 region: CASSLGRGHYNEQFF. The CDR3 DNA reads TGTGCCAGCAGCTTAGGACGGGGGCACTACAATGAGCAGTTCTTC. Full variable domain (rest looked up from reference TRBV11-2 and TRBJ2-1): EAGVAQSPRYKIIEKRQSVAFWCNPISGHATLYWYQQILGQGPKLLIQFQNNGVVDDSQLPKDRFSAERLKGVDSTLKIQPAKLEDSAVYLCASSLGRGHYNEQFFGPGTRLTVL.

This clone was seen more than once but under ten times. This sample also contains other DNA sequences that code for the same CDR3. J is TRBJ2-7 and V is TRBV9, with a weak D call TRBD1 (6 bases). V lost 0 bases and J 2 bases, leaving 9 bases between the germline ends. There are 14 residues in the CDR3. The germline CDR1 and CDR2 sequences are SGDLS and YYNGEE. The CDR3 nucleotides are TGTGCCAGCAGCGTAGCAGGGGAAACCTACGAGCAGTACTTC. Translating gives CASSVAGETYEQYF.

In this sample, this clone turned up once. V is TRBV4-1 and J is TRBJ2-7, with D uncertain. From germline, CDR1 is MGHRA and CDR2 YSYEKL. There are 14 residues in the CDR3. The ends were cut back, 4 bases at V and 3 bases at J, with 13 bases in the middle. This CDR3 reads CASSRVGLNYEQYF. In nucleotides, the CDR3 is TGCGCCAGCAGCCGGGTCGGCCTCAACTACGAGCAGTACTTC.

This clone showed up just once. The rearrangement joins TRBV30 to TRBJ1-3, with D maybe TRBD1 (6 bases). This CDR3 contains 16 residues. The germline CDR1 and CDR2 sequences are GTSNPN and SVGIG (reference sequence). Trimming pared 0 bases from V and 5 bases from J, leaving 17 bases between. CDR3 amino acids: CAWSVLRGVERNTIYF. The CDR3 DNA reads TGTGCCTGGAGTGTACTCAGGGGAGTGGAGAGAAACACCATATATTTT.

The V call is TRBV5-1, the J call TRBJ1-1; unclear D gene. Germline CDR1 reads SGHRS; CDR2 reads YFSETQ. V shed 0 bases and J shed 7 bases, with 16 bases lying between them. The CDR3 is made up of 15 amino acids. For the CDR3, the DNA is TGCGCCAGCAGCTTGGCCAAAGATGGAGGGCTTGAAGCTTTCTTT. Amino acid sequence: CASSLAKDGGLEAFF. The full variable domain, in which reference TRBV5-1 and TRBJ1-1 provide the parts outside the CDR3, is KAGVTQTPRYLIKTRGQQVTLSCSPISGHRSVSWYQQTPGQGLQFLFEYFSETQRNKGNFPGRFSGRQFSNSRSEMNVSTLELGDSALYLCASSLAKDGGLEAFFGQGTRLTVV.

This clone was recorded once. The chain combines TRBV9 with TRBJ2-2; 8 bases agree with TRBD2. Germline values: CDR1 SGDLS, CDR2 YYNGEE. The CDR3 runs 17 residues. After removal of 0 bases from V and 2 bases from J, the junction contained 6 bases not matched to a gene. The CDR3 reads CASSVGVRGGNTGELFF. CDR3 DNA: TGTGCCAGCAGCGTAGGAGTACGGGGGGGAAACACCGGGGAGCTGTTTTTT.

This clone came up once. The chain joins TRBV27 to TRBJ2-6; D may match TRBD1 or TRBD2 (6 bases each). Germline lookup yields CDR1 MNHEY and CDR2 SMNVEV (reference sequence). Trimming shortened V by 6 bases and J by 2 bases, and 17 bases separated the two germline ends. This CDR3 contains 17 residues. CDR3 sequence reads: CASSLYREETGANVLTF. CDR3 DNA: TGTGCCAGCAGCCTATACAGGGAGGAAACTGGGGCCAACGTCCTGACTTTC.

The V and J genes are TRBV25-1 and TRBJ1-2; D gene uncertain. V gave up 4 bases and J gave up 6 bases, with 6 bases separating them. The germline V gene encodes CDR1 MGHDK and CDR2 SYGVNS. This CDR3 spans 11 amino acids. CDR3 sequence reads: CASSAGNGYTF. CDR3 sequence (DNA): TGTGCCAGCAGTGCTGGGAATGGCTACACCTTC.

The J gene is TRBJ2-7, the V gene TRBV30; D is unclear. This CDR3 has 17 amino acids. V was pared by 0 bases and J by 3 bases, with 21 bases between. The germline CDR1 and CDR2 sequences are GTSNPN and SVGIG (reference sequence). DNA for the CDR3: TGTGCCTGGAGTGTAGATTCCGGGCCCTTCGGAAACTACGAGCAGTACTTC. Amino acids: CAWSVDSGPFGNYEQYF.

The rearrangement uses TRBV4-1 and TRBJ2-7; tentative D call: TRBD2 (7 bases). The V end was cut by 1 base, the J end by 6 bases, with 13 bases between. The germline V gene has CDR1 MGHRA and CDR2 YSYEKL. The length of the CDR3 is 14 residues. CDR3 sequence: CASSQVGGLIEQYF. CDR3 nucleotides: TGCGCCAGCAGCCAAGTCGGGGGGCTCATCGAGCAGTACTTC.